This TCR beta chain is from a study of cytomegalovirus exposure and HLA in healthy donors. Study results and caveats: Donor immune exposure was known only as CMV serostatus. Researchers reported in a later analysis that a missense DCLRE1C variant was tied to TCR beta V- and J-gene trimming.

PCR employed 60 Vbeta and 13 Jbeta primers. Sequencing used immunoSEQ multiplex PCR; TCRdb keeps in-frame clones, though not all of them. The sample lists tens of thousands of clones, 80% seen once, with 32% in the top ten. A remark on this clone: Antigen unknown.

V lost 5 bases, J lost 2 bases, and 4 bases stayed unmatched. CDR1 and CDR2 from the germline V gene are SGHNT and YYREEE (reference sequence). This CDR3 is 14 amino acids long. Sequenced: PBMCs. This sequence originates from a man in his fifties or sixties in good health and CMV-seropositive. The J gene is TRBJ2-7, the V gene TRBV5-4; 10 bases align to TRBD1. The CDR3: CASSRGTGAYEQYF. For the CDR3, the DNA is TGTGCCAGCAGTCGAGGGACAGGGGCCTACGAGCAGTACTTC.